Shown below are 20 T cell receptor beta chains from a single sample sequenced in a study of regulatory T cells in long-lasting Graves disease. Regarding time point: newly diagnosed GD, antithyroid drugs for less than 3 months. PBMC-extracted RNA yielded the TCR library. Arm-PCR of CDR3 regions with iRepertoire HTBI primers generated TCR beta libraries. TCRdb processed the multiplex PCR reads anew with MiXCR; each CDR3 protein has one entry. There are about 440,000 distinct CDR3 sequences in the sample; about 16% occur only once, and 20% to 25% lies in the top ten. A further study also used this sample, focusing on T cells in Graves' hyperthyroidism and ophthalmopathy.

The material was peripheral blood mononuclear cells (PBMCs), obtained at new diagnosis, from a patient treated with antithyroid drugs. The receptors originated from a woman aged 18-30 years with Graves disease.

This clonotype was observed at least ten times. The rearrangement joins TRBV4-1 to TRBJ1-5, with 9 nucleotides matching TRBD1. The V gene end was trimmed by 4 bases and the J gene end by 4 bases; junction bases not matched to a gene: 5. CDR1 MGHRA and CDR2 YSYEKL come from the germline V gene. The CDR3 is 15 amino acids. CDR3 DNA sequence: TGCGCCAGCAGCCTTGGGACAGGGTGGAATCAGCCCCAGCATTTT. Protein product: CASSLGTGWNQPQHF.

J is TRBJ2-3 and V is TRBV3-1, with D tentatively TRBD2 (6 bases). From germline, CDR1 is LGHDT and CDR2 YNNKEL (reference sequence). The CDR3 is made up of 14 amino acids. Trimming took 4 bases from V and 3 from J, leaving 11 bases between them. The CDR3 region has the DNA TGTGCCAGCAGCCGCCGGGAGAGGACAGATACGCAGTATTTT. Amino acids: CASSRRERTDTQYF.

There are many counts of this clonotype. This chain uses TRBV20-1 with TRBJ2-3; 9 bases are shared with TRBD1. V shed 6 bases and J 3 bases; nucleotides not matched to a gene: 13. Germline-derived CDR1 and CDR2 are DFQATT and SNEGSKA (reference sequence). The CDR3 sequence is 16 residues long. CDR3 coding DNA: TGCAGTGCCACTGTTTGGGGACAGGGTCGGACAGATACGCAGTATTTT. Translation: CSATVWGQGRTDTQYF.

This clonotype has at least ten counts. The J gene is TRBJ2-5, the V gene TRBV6-1; 13 bases align to TRBD2. V lost 4 bases and J lost 5; bases outside the gene matches: 7. CDR3 length: 16 amino acids. Germline CDR1 and CDR2: MNHNS and SASEGT. CDR3 protein: CASSATSGRAFETQYF. CDR3 nucleotides: TGTGCCAGCAGTGCAACTAGCGGGAGGGCCTTCGAGACCCAGTACTTC.

The chain recombines TRBV2 with TRBJ2-2; no clear D. Germline CDR1 is SNHLY and CDR2 is FYNNEI. V was clipped by 6 bases and J by 2 bases, with 7 bases between them. The CDR3 has 13 amino acids. CDR3 coding DNA: TGTGCCAGCAGGGTCACCAACACCGGGGAGCTGTTTTTT. Residues: CASRVTNTGELFF.

This clonotype turned up a few times. One base away lies a much larger clone, so this may be a sequencing read error. The chain couples TRBV5-6 to TRBJ2-5; 7 bases align to TRBD1. V trimming: 6 bases; J trimming: 4 bases; junction bases outside the gene matches: 12. This CDR3 has 15 residues. Per germline, CDR1 SGHDT and CDR2 YYEEEE. CDR3 residues: CASIAGQAAGETQYF. The CDR3 nucleotides are TGTGCCAGCATCGCTGGACAGGCCGCCGGAGAGACCCAGTACTTC.

This clonotype was seen at least ten times. The chain carries TRBV6-2 or TRBV6-3 and TRBJ2-1; 8 bases fit TRBD1. Germline loops: CDR1 MNHEY, CDR2 SVGEGT. Unmatched junction bases numbered 9, after V lost 9 bases and J lost 2 bases. The CDR3 runs to 15 residues. CDR3 sequence: CASQGGQGAYNEQFF. CDR3 sequence (DNA): TGTGCCAGTCAAGGAGGACAGGGAGCCTACAATGAGCAGTTCTTC.

The sample holds many counts of this clonotype. The J gene is TRBJ2-7, the V gene TRBV15; D is ambiguous. This CDR3 contains 12 residues. Trimming shortened V by 5 bases and J by 5 bases, and 10 bases separated the two germline ends. Germline CDR1 reads LNHNV; CDR2 reads YYDKDF (reference sequence). The CDR3 coding sequence is TGTGCCACCAGCGACGTGTTCCACGAGCAGTACTTC. It is translated as CATSDVFHEQYF.

This clonotype was seen ten or more times. V gene TRBV6-5 combines with J gene TRBJ1-1; D is ambiguous. Germline V gene data show CDR1 as MNHEY and CDR2 as SVGAGI. The CDR3 loop spans 13 amino acids. V lost 2 bases and J lost 1, with 5 bases in between. CDR3 sequence (DNA): TGTGCCAGCAGTTACGACGGGAACACTGAAGCTTTCTTT. Amino acids: CASSYDGNTEAFF.

The chain recombines TRBV14 with TRBJ2-1, with D perhaps TRBD2 (6 bases). V lost 0 bases and J 1 base, leaving 10 bases between the germline ends. Germline values: CDR1 SGHDN, CDR2 FVKESK. This CDR3 spans 16 amino acids. This chain's CDR3 is CASSQDPGDSYNEQFF. Written as DNA, the CDR3 is TGTGCCAGCAGCCAAGATCCGGGGGATTCCTACAATGAGCAGTTCTTC.

This clonotype was found many times. The rearrangement links TRBV6-1 to TRBJ2-3; weak D call: TRBD2 (6 bases). In germline, CDR1 is MNHNS, CDR2 SASEGT. The CDR3 contains 19 residues. V dropped 0 bases and J dropped 3 bases, with 22 bases sitting between them. In DNA form, the CDR3 reads TGTGCCAGCAGTGAAGCACCTTTCGGCGGGGCGGGTATAACAGATACGCAGTATTTT. Translation gives CASSEAPFGGAGITDTQYF.

Many counts were recorded for this clonotype. The chain combines TRBV28 with TRBJ2-4, with 14 bases lining up with TRBD2. There are 14 residues in the CDR3. The trim removed 6 bases at V and 7 bases at J, leaving 2 bases unmatched. Germline CDR1 reads MDHEN; CDR2 reads SYDVKM. CDR3 sequence (DNA): TGTGCCAGCAGGGGACTAGCGGGAGTGAACATTCAGTACTTC. Translation: CASRGLAGVNIQYF.

This clonotype was observed a handful of times. The chain links TRBV10-3 to TRBJ2-3; TRBD1 matches at 9 bases. V was pared by 3 bases and J by 3 bases, with 7 bases of the junction left unmatched. Germline V gene sequence: CDR1 ENHRY, CDR2 SYGVKD. The CDR3 contains 16 residues. CDR3 DNA sequence: TGTGCCATCAGTGATGTACGGGACAGGGTTACAGATACGCAGTATTTT. Its translation is CAISDVRDRVTDTQYF.

Turning to this clonotype: This could be a read error, since a much larger clone is one nucleotide away. J is TRBJ1-4 and V is TRBV6-2 or TRBV6-3; no definite D call. This CDR3 spans 15 amino acids. Germline V gene sequence: CDR1 MNHEY, CDR2 SVGEGT. The CDR3 here is CASSANGATNERLFF. The CDR3 coding sequence is TGTGCCAGCAGTGCAAACGGTGCAACTAATGAAAGACTGTTTTTT.

This clonotype was counted at least ten times. This rearrangement joins TRBV7-2 to TRBJ2-5; 7 nucleotides align to TRBD2. This CDR3 is 16 amino acids long. From germline, CDR1 is SGHTA and CDR2 FQGNSA. V lost 5 bases, J lost 7 bases, and 16 bases stayed unmatched. CDR3 DNA sequence: TGTGCCAGCAGCCCCCCCGGGCGGGAGAGATTTGCGACCCAGTACTTC. It codes for CASSPPGRERFATQYF.

The rearrangement links TRBV6-1 to TRBJ2-1; tentatively, D is TRBD1 or TRBD2 (8 bases each). The V and J ends lost 8 bases and 9 bases respectively, with 23 bases between them. The CDR3 has 15 amino acids. Per germline, CDR1 MNHNS and CDR2 SASEGT. The DNA for the CDR3 is TGTGCCAGCCGGCAGGGGGCTAGCGGGTTCGGTGAGCAGTTCTTC. Translated, it gives CASRQGASGFGEQFF.

This clonotype came up many times. The chain joins TRBV20-1 to TRBJ2-3; 7 bases fit TRBD1. Germline V CDR1 and CDR2: DFQATT, SNEGSKA (reference sequence). The CDR3 covers 15 residues. V dropped 0 bases and J dropped 1; count of bases not matched to a gene: 4. The CDR3 region is CSARDRQGRTDTQYF. As DNA, the CDR3 is TGCAGTGCTAGAGATAGACAGGGCCGCACAGATACGCAGTATTTT.

The table lists this clonotype with many counts. The chain combines TRBV28 with TRBJ1-2; 10 bases are a match to TRBD1. The CDR3 is 14 residues long. The V and J ends lost 5 bases and 2 bases, in that order; junction bases with no gene match: 2. CDR1 MDHEN and CDR2 SYDVKM come from the germline V gene. The CDR3 region has the DNA TGTGCCAGCAGTCAGACAGGGGGCAACTATGGCTACACCTTC. This sequence encodes CASSQTGGNYGYTF.

The rearrangement joins TRBV15 to TRBJ2-7; TRBD2 matches 11 bases. J was trimmed by 2 bases and V by 3 bases; bases with no gene match: 12. The CDR3 has 18 amino acids. Germline lookup yields CDR1 LNHNV and CDR2 YYDKDF (reference sequence). CDR3 in amino acids: CATSSIAGGRGRTYEQYF. The CDR3 DNA sequence: TGTGCCACCAGCAGTATAGCGGGAGGGCGTGGTAGGACCTACGAGCAGTACTTC. The variable domain in full, with the rest retrieved from reference TRBV15 and TRBJ2-7, is DAMVIQNPRYQVTQFGKPVTLSCSQTLNHNVMYWYQQKSSQAPKLLFHYYDKDFNNEADTPDNFQSRRPNTSFCFLDIRSPGLGDTAMYLCATSSIAGGRGRTYEQYFGPGTRLTVT.

This clonotype was detected ten times or more. The CDR3 loop reads CASREREGEQYF. The CDR3 DNA reads as TGTGCCAGCAGGGAGAGGGAGGGGGAGCAGTACTTC. The chain has TRBV27 and TRBJ2-7; 7 bases are shared with TRBD2. Germline CDR1 is MNHEY and CDR2 is SMNVEV (reference sequence). This CDR3 has 12 residues. J gave up 7 bases and V 6 bases, and 6 bases lay outside the gene matches.